A single T cell receptor beta chain is shown here with its context. Germline CDR1 SGHNT, CDR2 YYREEE (reference sequence). Trimming removed 1 base from V and 6 bases from J, with 12 bases in between. The CDR3 covers 14 residues. This entry comes from a study of shared clonotypes between healthy human individuals. On the study more broadly: CD4 naive and memory got three plates each, CD8 naive two, CD8 memory one.

TCRdb keeps only in-frame clones here, not all; method: immunoSEQ multiplex PCR. This table holds approximately 350,000 clones, approximately 96% found once. V gene TRBV5-4 combines with J gene TRBJ2-3; D may be TRBD2 (6 bases). The TCR was taken from a man aged 30-40 years in good health. Input material: memory CD8+ T cells sorted from blood. Regarding subset: CD45RO+ cells pooled with CCR7-negative TemRA cells. In nucleotides, the CDR3 is TGTGCCAGCAGCTTGCGCCAGGCGGGGGATACGCAGTATTTT. The encoded protein is CASSLRQAGDTQYF.